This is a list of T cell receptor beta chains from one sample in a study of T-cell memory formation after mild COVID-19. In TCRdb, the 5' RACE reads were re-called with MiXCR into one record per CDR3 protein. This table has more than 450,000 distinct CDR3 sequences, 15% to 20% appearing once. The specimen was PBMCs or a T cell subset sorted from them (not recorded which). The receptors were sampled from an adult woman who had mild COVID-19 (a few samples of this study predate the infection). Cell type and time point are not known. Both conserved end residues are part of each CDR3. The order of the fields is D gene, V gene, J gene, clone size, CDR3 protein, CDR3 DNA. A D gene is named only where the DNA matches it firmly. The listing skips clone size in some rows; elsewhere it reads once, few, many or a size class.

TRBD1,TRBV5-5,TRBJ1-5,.,CASSPGGDYQPQHF,TGTGCCAGCAGCCCAGGGGGGGACTATCAGCCCCAGCATTTT
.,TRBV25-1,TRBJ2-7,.,CASSGLPGPLSNYEQYF,TGTGCCAGCAGTGGACTACCGGGACCTTTGTCGAACTACGAGCAGTACTTC
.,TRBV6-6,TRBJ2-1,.,CASTEGGEQFF,TGTGCCAGCACCGAAGGGGGTGAGCAGTTCTTC
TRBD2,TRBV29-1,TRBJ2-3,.,CSVGFLAGGRDTQYF,TGCAGCGTTGGTTTTTTGGCGGGAGGCCGGGATACGCAGTATTTT
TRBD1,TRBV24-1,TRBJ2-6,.,CATSDLRTGKAGANVLTF,TGTGCCACCAGTGATTTAAGGACAGGGAAAGCTGGGGCCAACGTCCTGACTTTC
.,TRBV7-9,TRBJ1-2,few,CASSLGTEDGYTF,TGTGCCAGCAGCTTAGGGACAGAAGATGGCTACACCTTC
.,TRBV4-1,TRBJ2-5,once,CASSQEAFQETQYF,TGCGCCAGCAGCCAAGAAGCTTTTCAAGAGACCCAGTACTTC
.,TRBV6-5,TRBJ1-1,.,CASSYARVTEAFF,TGTGCCAGCAGTTACGCACGGGTCACTGAAGCTTTCTTT
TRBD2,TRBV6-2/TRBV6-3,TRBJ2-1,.,CASRPLAGGRNEQFF,TGTGCCAGTCGGCCGCTAGCGGGAGGACGCAATGAGCAGTTCTTC
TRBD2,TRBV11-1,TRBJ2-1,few,CASSPRAGGPNEHEQFF,TGTGCCAGCAGCCCGCGGGCGGGAGGGCCCAATGAACATGAGCAGTTCTTC
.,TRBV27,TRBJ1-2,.,CASSFQPEYGYTF,TGTGCCAGCAGTTTTCAGCCCGAATATGGCTACACCTTC
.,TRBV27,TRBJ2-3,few,CASSLSESTDTQYF,TGTGCCAGCAGTTTATCCGAGAGCACAGATACGCAGTATTTT
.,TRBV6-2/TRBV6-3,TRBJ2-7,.,CASSSQEAYEQYF,TGTGCCAGCAGTTCTCAGGAAGCCTACGAGCAGTACTTC
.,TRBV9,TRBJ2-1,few,CASSVGVQGEQFF,TGTGCCAGCAGCGTGGGGGTACAGGGTGAGCAGTTCTTC
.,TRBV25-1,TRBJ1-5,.,CASREGANQPQHF,TGTGCCAGCAGAGAAGGGGCTAATCAGCCCCAGCATTTT
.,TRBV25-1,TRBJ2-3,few,CASSERGSTDTQYF,TGTGCCAGCAGTGAGCGGGGCAGCACAGATACGCAGTATTTT
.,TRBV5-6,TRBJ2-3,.,CASSVAMVTNRDTQYF,TGTGCCAGCAGTGTTGCGATGGTCACAAATCGAGATACGCAGTATTTT
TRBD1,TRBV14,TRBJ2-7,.,CASSRAVGQAYEQYF,TGTGCCAGCAGCCGGGCCGTGGGACAGGCCTACGAGCAGTACTTC
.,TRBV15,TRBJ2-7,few,CATSRDPGHLYEQYF,TGTGCCACCAGCAGAGATCCCGGACACTTATACGAGCAGTACTTC
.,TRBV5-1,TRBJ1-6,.,CASSSGLGHSPLHF,TGCGCCAGCAGCTCGGGGTTAGGGCATTCACCCCTCCACTTT
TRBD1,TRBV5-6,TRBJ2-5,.,CASSWDEGAGETQYF,TGTGCCAGCAGTTGGGACGAGGGGGCAGGAGAGACCCAGTACTTC
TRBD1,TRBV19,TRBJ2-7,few,CASSITGGTYEQYF,TGTGCCAGTAGTATAACAGGGGGCACCTACGAGCAGTACTTC
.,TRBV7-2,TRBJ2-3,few,CASSPSWGTDTQYF,TGTGCCAGCAGCCCCTCCTGGGGCACAGATACGCAGTATTTT
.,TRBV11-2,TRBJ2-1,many,CASSLKRTEKGDEQFF,TGTGCCAGCAGCTTAAAAAGGACGGAAAAGGGCGATGAGCAGTTCTTC
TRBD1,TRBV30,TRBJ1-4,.,CAWRTGGWEKLFF,TGTGCCTGGCGAACAGGGGGCTGGGAAAAACTGTTTTTT
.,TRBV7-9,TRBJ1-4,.,CASSLAPGPRDEKLFF,TGTGCCAGCAGCTTAGCGCCGGGACCGCGGGATGAAAAACTGTTTTTT
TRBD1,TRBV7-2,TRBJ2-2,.,CASSAGGEVGELFF,TGTGCCAGCAGCGCAGGGGGCGAGGTCGGGGAGCTGTTTTTT
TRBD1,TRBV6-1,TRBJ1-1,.,CASSGGTGVMNTEAFF,TGTGCCAGCAGTGGTGGGACAGGTGTCATGAACACTGAAGCTTTCTTT
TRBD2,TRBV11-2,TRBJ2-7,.,CASSYSGGVSYEQYF,TGTGCCAGCAGCTACAGCGGGGGAGTCTCCTACGAGCAGTACTTC
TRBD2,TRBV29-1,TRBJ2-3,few,CSVLAGLNTDTQYF,TGCAGCGTTCTAGCGGGGTTGAACACAGATACGCAGTATTTT
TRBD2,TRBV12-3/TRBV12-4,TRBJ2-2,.,CASSPPTSNTGELFF,TGTGCCAGCAGTCCCCCGACTAGCAACACCGGGGAGCTGTTTTTT
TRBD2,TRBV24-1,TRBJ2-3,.,CATSPSGGTDTQYF,TGTGCCACCAGCCCTAGCGGAGGCACAGATACGCAGTATTTT
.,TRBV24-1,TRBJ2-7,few,CATNQTYSYEQYF,TGTGCCACCAACCAGACATACTCCTACGAGCAGTACTTC
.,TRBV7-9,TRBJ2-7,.,CASSPTLPGENYEQYF,TGTGCCAGCAGTCCCACCCTGCCAGGGGAGAACTACGAGCAGTACTTC
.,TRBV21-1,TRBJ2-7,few,CASSKSVAGESYEQYF,TGTGCCAGCAGCAAATCGGTAGCGGGGGAATCCTACGAGCAGTACTTC
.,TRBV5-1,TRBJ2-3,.,CASSPASTGLDTQYF,TGCGCCAGCAGCCCGGCAAGCACAGGCCTAGATACGCAGTATTTT
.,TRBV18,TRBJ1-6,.,CASSLDPTGLNSPLHF,TGTGCCAGCTCACTCGACCCGACAGGCCTTAATTCACCCCTCCACTTT
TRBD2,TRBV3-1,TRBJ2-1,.,CASSQALLGTSGPNEQFF,TGTGCCAGCAGCCAGGCCCTCTTAGGGACTAGCGGACCCAATGAGCAGTTCTTC
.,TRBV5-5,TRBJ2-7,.,CASSLVAEDYEGYF,TGTGCCAGCAGCTTGGTAGCCGAGGACTACGAAGGGTACTTC
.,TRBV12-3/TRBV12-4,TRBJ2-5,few,CASRASGGTQYF,TGTGCCAGCAGGGCCTCCGGGGGGACCCAGTACTTC
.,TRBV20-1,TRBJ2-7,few,CSARDGGASGYEQYF,TGCAGTGCTAGAGATGGGGGGGCCTCGGGCTACGAGCAGTACTTC